This T cell receptor beta chain comes out of a study of OX40 agonist ivuxolimab in advanced cancers. This clone is medium-sized in the sample. Antigen specificity is unknown. Libraries were prepared by immunoSEQ multiplex PCR; TCRdb keeps only in-frame clonotypes and omits some of them. The sample holds 5,000 to 6,500 clones; 68% are singletons and the top ten take 36%. Notes on the study in general: Dosing at 0.1 to 3.0 mg/kg was accompanied by clonal expansion of CD4+ and CD8+ blood T cells by week 6. More expanded clones were found, on average, in CD8+ than in CD4+ T cells. Some of the lowest clonal expansion was seen in partial responders at 0.1-3.0 mg/kg.

This CDR3 is built from 14 residues. CDR1 LNHDA and CDR2 SQIVND come from the germline V gene (reference sequence). Trimming shortened V by 3 bases and J by 2 bases, and 10 bases separated the two germline ends. This TCR derives from an adult with an advanced solid tumor such as melanoma, head and neck, liver or kidney cancer. The specimen comprised CD4+ or CD8+ T cells sorted from blood, sampled in a trial of the OX40 agonist ivuxolimab. V and J are TRBV19 and TRBJ2-5, with D tentatively TRBD1 (5 bases). The CDR3 spells CASSISDIQETQYF. The CDR3 coding sequence is TGTGCCAGTAGTATTTCGGACATACAAGAGACCCAGTACTTC.